This is a list of T cell receptor beta chains from one sample in a study of shared clonotypes between healthy human individuals. Clones were read by immunoSEQ multiplex PCR, and TCRdb kept only the in-frame ones, dropping some. This sample has approximately 590,000 clones, with nearly 97% found just once. The sequenced material came from naive CD8+ T cells sorted from blood. The receptors originated from a woman aged 25 to 39 in good health. CDR3s include the opening cysteine and the closing phenylalanine or tryptophan. The D gene is left open where the match is weak. Part of the rows lack a size; the others show once, few, many or a class for expanded clones.

j_gene | d_gene | abundance | v_gene | CDR3aa | CDR3nt
TRBJ2-1 | . | . | TRBV10-3 | CAISESLADEQFF | TGTGCCATCAGTGAGTCACTAGCCGACGAGCAGTTCTTC
TRBJ1-1 | TRBD1 | . | TRBV30 | CAWATGVQNTEAFF | TGTGCCTGGGCTACAGGGGTCCAGAACACTGAAGCTTTCTTT
TRBJ2-7 | TRBD2 | . | TRBV14 | CASSQVLAGVVEQYF | TGTGCCAGCAGCCAAGTCCTAGCGGGAGTTGTGGAGCAGTACTTC
TRBJ2-1 | . | . | TRBV11-2 | CASSLDSDEQFF | TGTGCCAGCAGCTTAGATTCGGATGAGCAGTTCTTC
TRBJ2-3 | . | . | TRBV28 | CASSMYPPGVTTDTQYF | TGTGCCAGCAGTATGTACCCTCCAGGAGTGACCACAGATACGCAGTATTTT
TRBJ2-7 | . | . | TRBV28 | CASSQTGTSYEQYF | TGTGCCAGCAGTCAGACGGGAACCTCCTACGAGCAGTACTTC
TRBJ2-1 | TRBD2 | . | TRBV9 | CASSVAMASGRNEQFF | TGTGCCAGCAGCGTAGCTATGGCTAGCGGGAGAAATGAGCAGTTCTTC
TRBJ2-1 | TRBD2 | . | TRBV19 | CASSISGSVSYNEQFF | TGTGCCAGTAGTATTAGCGGGAGTGTATCCTACAATGAGCAGTTCTTC
TRBJ2-7 | TRBD2 | . | TRBV28 | CASSQLAGGYEQYF | TGTGCCAGCAGCCAATTAGCGGGAGGTTACGAGCAGTACTTC
TRBJ2-7 | . | . | TRBV13 | CASSSSGTPIREQYF | TGTGCCAGCAGCTCCTCCGGGACCCCAATTCGGGAGCAGTACTTC
TRBJ2-7 | . | . | TRBV19 | CASSMTAPSYEQYF | TGTGCCAGTAGTATGACTGCACCCTCCTACGAGCAGTACTTC
TRBJ2-3 | TRBD2 | . | TRBV11-2 | CASSLVGSGGAGDTQYF | TGTGCCAGCAGCTTAGTGGGTAGCGGGGGTGCCGGGGATACGCAGTATTTT
TRBJ2-7 | . | once | TRBV7-9 | CAGSTVSEQYF | TGTGCCGGCAGCACAGTCTCCGAGCAGTACTTC
TRBJ2-3 | . | . | TRBV4-1 | CASSQGVSASTDTQYF | TGCGCCAGCAGCCAAGGTGTTAGCGCTAGCACAGATACGCAGTATTTT
TRBJ2-3 | TRBD2 | . | TRBV29-1 | CSGEVSGSWEAGELVTQYF | TGCAGCGGTGAGGTCTCGGGATCATGGGAGGCGGGAGAACTTGTTACGCAGTATTTT
TRBJ2-3 | . | . | TRBV27 | CASSPRAPSGTDTQYF | TGTGCCAGCAGTCCGCGGGCCCCATCCGGCACAGATACGCAGTATTTT
TRBJ2-2 | . | . | TRBV2 | CASSVTGELFF | TGTGCCAGCAGTGTGACCGGGGAGCTGTTTTTT
TRBJ2-5 | . | once | TRBV6-5 | CASSYGTGLSETQYF | TGTGCCAGCAGCTACGGAACAGGGCTCTCAGAGACCCAGTACTTC